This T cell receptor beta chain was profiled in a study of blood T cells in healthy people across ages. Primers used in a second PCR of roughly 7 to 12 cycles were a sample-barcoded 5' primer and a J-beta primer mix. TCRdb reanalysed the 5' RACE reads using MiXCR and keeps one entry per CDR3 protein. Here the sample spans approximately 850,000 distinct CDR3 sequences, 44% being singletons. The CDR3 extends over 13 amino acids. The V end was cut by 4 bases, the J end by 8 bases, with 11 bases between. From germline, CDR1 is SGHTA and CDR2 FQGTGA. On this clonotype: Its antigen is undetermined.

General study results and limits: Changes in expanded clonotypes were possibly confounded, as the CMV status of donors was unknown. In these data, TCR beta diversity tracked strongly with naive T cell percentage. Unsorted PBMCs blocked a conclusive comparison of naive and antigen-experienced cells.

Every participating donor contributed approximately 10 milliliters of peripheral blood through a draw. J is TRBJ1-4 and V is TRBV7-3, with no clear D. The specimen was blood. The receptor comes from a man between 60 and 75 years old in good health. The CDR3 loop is CASSSRLGEKLFF. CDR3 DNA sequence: TGTGCCAGCAGCTCCCGGCTGGGCGAAAAACTGTTTTTT.